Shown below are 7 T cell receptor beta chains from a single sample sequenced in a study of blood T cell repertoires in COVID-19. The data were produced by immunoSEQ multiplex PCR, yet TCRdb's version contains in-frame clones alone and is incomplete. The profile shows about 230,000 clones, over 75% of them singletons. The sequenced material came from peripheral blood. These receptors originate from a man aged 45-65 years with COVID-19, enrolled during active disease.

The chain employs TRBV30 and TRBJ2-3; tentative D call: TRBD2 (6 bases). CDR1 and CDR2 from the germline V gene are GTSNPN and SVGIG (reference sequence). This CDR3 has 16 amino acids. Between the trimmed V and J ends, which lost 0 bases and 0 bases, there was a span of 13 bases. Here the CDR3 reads CAWSVGSGPSTDTQYF. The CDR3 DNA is TGTGCCTGGAGTGTAGGTAGCGGCCCTAGCACAGATACGCAGTATTTT.

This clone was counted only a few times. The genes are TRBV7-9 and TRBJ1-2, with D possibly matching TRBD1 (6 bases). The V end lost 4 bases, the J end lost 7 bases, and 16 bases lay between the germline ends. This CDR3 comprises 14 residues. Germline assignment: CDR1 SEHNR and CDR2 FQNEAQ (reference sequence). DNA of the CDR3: TGTGCCAGCAGCTCCAAGGGGGTAGGGTTTGGCTACACCTTC. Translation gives CASSSKGVGFGYTF. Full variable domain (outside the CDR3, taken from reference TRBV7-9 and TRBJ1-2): DTGVSQNPRHKITKRGQNVTFRCDPISEHNRLYWYRQTLGQGPEFLTYFQNEAQLEKSRLLSDRFSAERPKGSFSTLEIQRTEQGDSAMYLCASSSKGVGFGYTFGSGTRLTVV.

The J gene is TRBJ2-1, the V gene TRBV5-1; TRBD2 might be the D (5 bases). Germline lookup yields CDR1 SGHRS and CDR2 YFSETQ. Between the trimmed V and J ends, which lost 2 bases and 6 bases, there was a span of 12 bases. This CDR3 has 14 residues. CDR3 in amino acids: CASSLTGWGNEQFF. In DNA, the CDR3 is TGCGCCAGCAGCTTAACGGGGTGGGGCAATGAGCAGTTCTTC.

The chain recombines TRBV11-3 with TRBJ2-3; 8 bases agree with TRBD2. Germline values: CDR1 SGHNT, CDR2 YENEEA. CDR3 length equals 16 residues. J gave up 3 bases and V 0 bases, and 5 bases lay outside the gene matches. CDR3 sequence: CASSLDSRGGTDTQYF. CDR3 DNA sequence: TGTGCCAGCAGCTTAGATAGCCGGGGGGGTACAGATACGCAGTATTTT.

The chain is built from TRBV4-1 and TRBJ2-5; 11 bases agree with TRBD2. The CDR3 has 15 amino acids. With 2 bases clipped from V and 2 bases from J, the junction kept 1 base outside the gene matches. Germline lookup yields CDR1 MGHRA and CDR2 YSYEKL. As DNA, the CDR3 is TGCGCCAGCAGCCAACGGACTAGCGGGCAAGAGACCCAGTACTTC. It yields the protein CASSQRTSGQETQYF.

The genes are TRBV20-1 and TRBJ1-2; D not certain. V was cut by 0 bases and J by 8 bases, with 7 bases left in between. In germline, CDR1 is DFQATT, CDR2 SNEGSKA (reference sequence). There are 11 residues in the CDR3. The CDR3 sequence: CSARDLLGYTF. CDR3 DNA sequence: TGCAGTGCTAGAGATCTTTTGGGCTACACCTTC.

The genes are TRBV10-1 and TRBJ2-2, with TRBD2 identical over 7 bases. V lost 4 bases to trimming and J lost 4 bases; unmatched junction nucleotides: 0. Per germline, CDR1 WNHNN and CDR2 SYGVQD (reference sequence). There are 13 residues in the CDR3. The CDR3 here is CASSGGGTGELFF. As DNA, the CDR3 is TGCGCCAGCAGTGGGGGGGGCACCGGGGAGCTGTTTTTT.